This note documents a single T cell receptor beta chain sequence. What it recognizes is unknown. The data belong to a study of T cell repertoires in cytomegalovirus infection. V was cut by 0 bases and J by 0 bases, with 9 bases left in between. This CDR3 spans 15 amino acids. Germline loops: CDR1 SGDLS, CDR2 YYNGEE. Each CDR3 protein is one row after TCRdb ran MiXCR on the reads. The data show 750,000 to 950,000 distinct CDR3 sequences, 25% to 30% seen once. Sequencing used cultured CD8+ T cells from PBMCs, obtained from culture after CMV antigen stimulation. The TCR was taken from a human donor in good health (CMV status not recorded). Some clones in this sample may be carry-over from other donors' samples. This chain links TRBV9 with TRBJ1-1; D unresolved. The CDR3 DNA reads as TGTGCCAGCAGCGTAGATTCGAATTTGAACACTGAAGCTTTCTTT. Protein: CASSVDSNLNTEAFF.